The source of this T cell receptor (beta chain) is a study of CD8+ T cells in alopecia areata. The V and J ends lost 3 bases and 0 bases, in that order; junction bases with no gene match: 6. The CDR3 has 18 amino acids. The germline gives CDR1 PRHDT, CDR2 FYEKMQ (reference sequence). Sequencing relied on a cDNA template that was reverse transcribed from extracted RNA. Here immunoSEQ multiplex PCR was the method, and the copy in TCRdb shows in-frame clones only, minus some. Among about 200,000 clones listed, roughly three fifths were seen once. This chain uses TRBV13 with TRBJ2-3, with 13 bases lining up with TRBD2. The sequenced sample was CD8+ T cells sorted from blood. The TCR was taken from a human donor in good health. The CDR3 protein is CASSFRLAGGPSTDTQYF. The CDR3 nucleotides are TGTGCCAGCAGCTTTAGACTAGCGGGGGGTCCTAGCACAGATACGCAGTATTTT.